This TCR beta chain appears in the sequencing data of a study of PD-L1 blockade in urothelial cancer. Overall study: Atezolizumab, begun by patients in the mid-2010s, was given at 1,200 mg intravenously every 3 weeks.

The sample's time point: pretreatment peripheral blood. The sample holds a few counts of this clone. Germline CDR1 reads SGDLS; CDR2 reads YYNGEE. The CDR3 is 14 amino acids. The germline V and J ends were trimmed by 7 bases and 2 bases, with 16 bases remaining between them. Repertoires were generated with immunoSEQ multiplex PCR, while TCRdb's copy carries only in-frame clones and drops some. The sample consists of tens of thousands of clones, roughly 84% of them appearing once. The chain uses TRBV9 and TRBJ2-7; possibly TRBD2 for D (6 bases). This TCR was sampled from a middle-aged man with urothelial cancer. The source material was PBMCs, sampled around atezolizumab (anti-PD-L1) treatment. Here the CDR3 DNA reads TGTGCCAGCGGACGTGTAGCGGCCCCCTACGAGCAGTACTTC. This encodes CASGRVAAPYEQYF.